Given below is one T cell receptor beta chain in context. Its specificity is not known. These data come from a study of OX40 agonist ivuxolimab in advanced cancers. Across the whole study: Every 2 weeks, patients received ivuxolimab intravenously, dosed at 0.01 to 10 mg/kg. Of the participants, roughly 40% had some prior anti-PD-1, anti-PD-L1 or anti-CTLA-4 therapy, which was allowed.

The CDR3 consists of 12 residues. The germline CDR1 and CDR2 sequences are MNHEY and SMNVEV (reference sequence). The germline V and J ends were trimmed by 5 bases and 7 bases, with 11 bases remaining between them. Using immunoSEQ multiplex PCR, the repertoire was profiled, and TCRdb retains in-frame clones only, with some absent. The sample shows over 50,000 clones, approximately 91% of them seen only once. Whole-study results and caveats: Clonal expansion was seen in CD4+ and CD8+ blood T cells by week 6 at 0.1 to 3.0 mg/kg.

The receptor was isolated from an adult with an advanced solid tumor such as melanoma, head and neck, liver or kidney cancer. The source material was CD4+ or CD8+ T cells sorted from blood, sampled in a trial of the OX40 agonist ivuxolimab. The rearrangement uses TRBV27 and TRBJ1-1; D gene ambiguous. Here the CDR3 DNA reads TGTGCCAGCAGTCACCCGAGTGGTGAAGCTTTCTTT. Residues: CASSHPSGEAFF.